The entry below describes one TCR beta chain. Its antigen is not known. This sample is drawn from a study of T cell responses to AZD1222 COVID-19 vaccine. Method: immunoSEQ multiplex PCR; TCRdb's copy keeps in-frame clones and lacks some. Here the sample spans 150,000 to 200,000 clones, approximately 90% being singletons. CDR1 and CDR2 from the germline V gene are MNHNS and SASEGT. Deletions cut 2 bases from V and 7 bases from J, with 23 bases between. This CDR3 comprises 17 residues. General study findings and limits: Unmutated regions of variants are reportedly targeted by nearly half of spike-specific TCRs. Dominant CD4 TCR responses targeted spike regions 160-218 and 743-854. Just five to seven people given AZD1222 tested seropositive at baseline.

The receptor was derived from an adult who received the AZD1222 COVID-19 vaccine. V and J are TRBV6-1 and TRBJ2-5; D is perhaps TRBD1 (5 bases). The source was peripheral blood, collected 28 days after the second AZD1222 dose. The CDR3 bases are TGTGCCAGCAGTGAATGGGGTCAGGGCCGAACACACGGGACCCAGTACTTC. Its translation is CASSEWGQGRTHGTQYF.